One sample yielded the 30 T cell receptor beta chains listed below, sequenced in a study of blood T cell repertoires in COVID-19 (dated by TCRdb to 2020 to 2021). Library generation was performed with the immunoSEQ multiplex PCR assay. TCRdb re-hosts the immuneACCESS table, in-frame sequences only. Its copies lack some clones; in the studies checked, an unresolved V gene accounts for under half of them, and the cause for the rest is not known. For this sample there are under 200,000 clones; around 80% appear just once. 13% to 15% of the sample belongs to the ten largest clones. Sequencing was performed on peripheral blood. The origin of the receptors is a woman in her sixties or seventies with COVID-19, enrolled during active disease.

The chain employs TRBV25-1 and TRBJ1-2, with D tentatively TRBD1 (5 bases). Trimming took 4 bases from V and 6 from J, leaving 15 bases between them. The CDR3 runs to 14 residues. The germline V gene encodes CDR1 MGHDK and CDR2 SYGVNS. As DNA, the CDR3 is TGTGCCAGCAGTGCCTTGGGGGGGTCTGATGGCTACACCTTC. Its protein is CASSALGGSDGYTF.

V and J are TRBV11-3 and TRBJ2-2, with D unresolved. Looked up from germline, CDR1 is SGHNT and CDR2 is YENEEA. The CDR3 spans 14 residues. V dropped 5 bases and J dropped 4 bases, with 11 bases sitting between them. The CDR3 DNA sequence: TGTGCCAGCAGCCCAGGTGGCCTCACCGGGGAGCTGTTTTTT. Translating it yields CASSPGGLTGELFF.

The chain has TRBV28 and TRBJ2-5; TRBD2 matches at 12 bases. Germline assignment: CDR1 MDHEN and CDR2 SYDVKM. V lost 6 bases, J lost 5 bases, and 4 bases stayed unmatched. This CDR3 is built from 14 residues. The CDR3 DNA follows: TGTGCCAGCAGGACTAGCGGGAGACTGGAGACCCAGTACTTC. As protein: CASRTSGRLETQYF.

The chain couples TRBV30 to TRBJ1-3; 9 positions agree with TRBD1. This CDR3 region has 14 residues. Per germline, CDR1 GTSNPN and CDR2 SVGIG (reference sequence). V dropped 3 bases and J dropped 2; count of bases not matched to a gene: 2. The CDR3 loop is CAWRDRGAGNTIYF. CDR3 sequence (DNA): TGTGCCTGGAGAGACAGGGGGGCTGGAAACACCATATATTTT.

This clone has more than one count but fewer than ten. This chain connects TRBV18 to TRBJ1-2; D gene uncertain. In germline, CDR1 is KGHSH, CDR2 LQKENI. V was shortened by 3 bases and J by 5 bases, with 10 bases between the two germline ends. The CDR3 is made up of 13 amino acids. CDR3 residues: CASSPKSQYGYTF. CDR3 nucleotide sequence: TGTGCCAGCTCACCCAAATCGCAGTATGGCTACACCTTC.

The V and J genes are TRBV15 and TRBJ1-2; D perhaps matches TRBD1 (5 bases). There are 13 residues in the CDR3. V was pared by 1 base and J by 7 bases, with 10 bases between. Germline CDR1 LNHNV, CDR2 YYDKDF (reference sequence). CDR3 in amino acids: CATSRAGGGGYTF. DNA for the CDR3: TGTGCCACCAGCAGAGCAGGCGGGGGTGGCTACACCTTC.

The V gene is TRBV3-1 (or the pseudogene TRBV3-2), the J gene TRBJ2-1; D ambiguous. Germline V lookup: CDR1 LGHDT, CDR2 YNNKEL (reference sequence). The V end lost 0 bases, the J end lost 10 bases, and 7 bases lay between the germline ends. The CDR3 has 12 residues. CDR3 residues: CASSQDLQEQFF. CDR3 in DNA: TGTGCCAGCAGCCAAGATCTGCAGGAGCAGTTCTTC.

The chain recombines TRBV7-2 with TRBJ1-1, with no clear D. Trimming took 5 bases from V and 1 from J, leaving 8 bases between them. This CDR3 is 13 amino acids long. From germline, CDR1 is SGHTA and CDR2 FQGNSA. CDR3: CASSQARNTEAFF. The CDR3 DNA follows: TGTGCCAGCAGCCAGGCGAGGAACACTGAAGCTTTCTTT.

V is TRBV6-5 and J is TRBJ1-5, with TRBD1 as a possible D gene (5 bases). V was trimmed by 2 bases and J by 3 bases, leaving 8 bases between them. The CDR3 runs to 14 residues. Germline V CDR1 and CDR2: MNHEY, SVGAGI. For the CDR3, the DNA is TGTGCCAGCAGTTACCAGGGCCCCAATCAGCCCCAGCATTTT. Translating gives CASSYQGPNQPQHF.

The chain combines TRBV2 with TRBJ2-1; 9 nucleotides align to TRBD2. The V gene's germline CDR1 is SNHLY and CDR2 FYNNEI. The CDR3 is 15 amino acids. V gave up 4 bases and J gave up 2 bases; unmatched junction bases: 3. The CDR3 nucleotides are TGTGCCAGCAGTGCGAGCGGGGGGACCTACAATGAGCAGTTCTTC. It encodes CASSASGGTYNEQFF.

J is TRBJ1-5 and V is TRBV6-5; the D is unclear. V lost 7 bases to trimming and J lost 4 bases, with 8 bases between them. In germline, CDR1 is MNHEY, CDR2 SVGAGI. The CDR3 is made up of 12 amino acids. Here the CDR3 DNA reads TGTGCCAGCAAAACGGGTAATCAGCCCCAGCATTTT. Amino acids: CASKTGNQPQHF.

The chain couples TRBV5-6 to TRBJ2-3; 10 bases match TRBD1. The CDR3 length is 16 residues. V was clipped by 2 bases and J by 4 bases; unmatched bases: 7. CDR1 and CDR2 (germline): SGHDT, YYEEEE. CDR3 sequence (DNA): TGTGCCAGCAGCTTCCTCTGGACAGGGGGGGCAGATACGCAGTATTTT. Amino acids: CASSFLWTGGADTQYF.

V usage is TRBV20-1 and J usage is TRBJ1-1; D uncertain. This CDR3 contains 11 residues. The germline CDR1 and CDR2 sequences are DFQATT and SNEGSKA (reference sequence). Trimming removed 2 bases from V and 6 bases from J, with 7 bases in between. Here the CDR3 DNA reads TGCAGTGCTAGAAGTCAGGCTGAAGCTTTCTTT. Protein sequence: CSARSQAEAFF.

The V and J genes are TRBV23-1 and TRBJ1-2; a possible D gene is TRBD1 (6 bases). TRBV23-1 is placed among ORFs of uncertain function. Trimming pared 0 bases from V and 7 bases from J, leaving 12 bases between. The CDR3 covers 14 residues. The CDR3 protein is CASSQSLGGGGYTF. As DNA, the CDR3 is TGCGCCAGCAGTCAATCGTTAGGGGGGGGTGGCTACACCTTC.

V gene TRBV7-2 combines with J gene TRBJ1-1; TRBD1 might be the D (5 bases). Trimming removed 5 bases from V and 0 bases from J, with 10 bases in between. Germline CDR1 and CDR2: SGHTA and FQGNSA. This CDR3 is built from 14 residues. The CDR3 DNA is TGTGCCAGCAGCGCTCGGACACTGAACACTGAAGCTTTCTTT. Amino acids: CASSARTLNTEAFF.

This chain uses TRBV4-1 with TRBJ2-1, with D hard to call. CDR1 and CDR2 (germline): MGHRA, YSYEKL. The CDR3 covers 12 residues. Deletions cut 1 base from V and 9 bases from J, with 7 bases between. CDR3 DNA sequence: TGCGCCAGCAGCCAAGGGAGTTTTGAGCAGTTCTTC. Its translation: CASSQGSFEQFF.

The rearrangement joins TRBV29-1 to TRBJ2-2, with TRBD2 matching over 15 bases. This CDR3 is 13 amino acids long. Germline-derived CDR1 and CDR2 are SQVTM and ANQGSEA. V trimming: 7 bases; J trimming: 6 bases; junction bases outside the gene matches: 0. This CDR3 is CSGTSGRAGELFF. The CDR3 DNA is TGCAGCGGGACTAGCGGGAGGGCCGGGGAGCTGTTTTTT.

J is TRBJ2-7 and V is TRBV11-3; 13 bases are a match to TRBD2. Germline lookup yields CDR1 SGHNT and CDR2 YENEEA. This CDR3 has 15 residues. V shed 3 bases and J 5 bases; nucleotides not matched to a gene: 4. The CDR3 region is CASSFGTSGIDEQYF. CDR3 DNA sequence: TGTGCCAGCAGCTTCGGGACTAGCGGGATCGACGAGCAGTACTTC.

V and J are TRBV5-1 and TRBJ2-2; 11 bases are a match to TRBD2. The CDR3 spans 17 residues. CDR1 is SGHRS and CDR2 is YFSETQ in the germline V gene. The trim removed 4 bases at V and 4 bases at J, leaving 9 bases unmatched. The CDR3 nucleotides are TGCGCCAGCAGCGTACTAGCGGGGGTTTCGAGCACCGGGGAGCTGTTTTTT. Encoded protein: CASSVLAGVSSTGELFF. Full variable domain (outside the CDR3, taken from reference TRBV5-1 and TRBJ2-2): KAGVTQTPRYLIKTRGQQVTLSCSPISGHRSVSWYQQTPGQGLQFLFEYFSETQRNKGNFPGRFSGRQFSNSRSEMNVSTLELGDSALYLCASSVLAGVSSTGELFFGEGSRLTVL.

The rearrangement links TRBV28 to TRBJ2-3, with D tentatively TRBD1 (5 bases). The CDR3 is 16 residues long. Germline CDR1 MDHEN, CDR2 SYDVKM. V lost 6 bases and J 5 bases, leaving 21 bases between the germline ends. This chain's CDR3 is CASRKGSGILEDTQYF. Here the CDR3 DNA reads TGTGCCAGCAGAAAAGGGTCAGGGATTCTAGAAGATACGCAGTATTTT.

V gene TRBV7-2 combines with J gene TRBJ1-3; no firm D call. CDR3 length equals 15 residues. The V gene's germline CDR1 is SGHTA and CDR2 FQGNSA. Trimming shortened V by 5 bases and J by 4 bases, and 15 bases separated the two germline ends. The CDR3, as DNA: TGTGCCAGCAGCCCCCACGCCTCAGGCGGAAACACCATATATTTT. Protein sequence: CASSPHASGGNTIYF.

V is TRBV3-1 (or the pseudogene TRBV3-2) and J is TRBJ2-3, with 9 bases aligning to TRBD2. Germline values: CDR1 LGHDT, CDR2 YNNKEL (reference sequence). The ends lost 4 bases at V and 1 base at J; junction bases unmatched: 6. This CDR3 region has 16 residues. In DNA form, the CDR3 reads TGTGCCAGCAGCCGCTCTAAGCGGGGGGGCACAGATACGCAGTATTTT. Amino acid sequence: CASSRSKRGGTDTQYF.

The V call is TRBV5-1, the J call TRBJ2-3, with TRBD1 identical over 9 bases. The germline CDR1 and CDR2 sequences are SGHRS and YFSETQ. J lost 0 bases, V lost 5 bases, and 1 base had no gene match. The CDR3 covers 14 residues. The CDR3 spells CASRQGASTDTQYF. The CDR3 DNA is TGCGCCAGCAGACAGGGGGCTAGCACAGATACGCAGTATTTT.

The CDR3 protein is CASSVAGQPRGYTF. The CDR3, as DNA: TGTGCCAGCAGCGTAGCGGGACAGCCTCGTGGCTACACCTTC. The chain recombines TRBV9 with TRBJ1-2; 7 nucleotides match TRBD1. The CDR3 contains 14 residues. The germline gives CDR1 SGDLS, CDR2 YYNGEE. Trimming took 0 bases from V and 7 from J; bases not matched to a gene: 6.

J is TRBJ1-3 and V is TRBV28; D remains unclear. The CDR3 is made up of 16 amino acids. Trimming left V 2 bases short and J 4 bases short, with 15 bases between. Germline-derived CDR1 and CDR2 are MDHEN and SYDVKM. CDR3 residues: CASSLLRPSGGNTIYF. CDR3 bases: TGTGCCAGCAGTTTACTCAGGCCCTCTGGAGGAAACACCATATATTTT.

The chain combines TRBV19 with TRBJ1-1; a possible D gene is TRBD1 (6 bases). The V gene lost 4 bases and the J gene lost 7 bases, with 16 bases spanning the gap. The CDR3 covers 14 residues. Per the germline V gene, CDR1 is LNHDA and CDR2 is SQIVND (reference sequence). The CDR3 DNA is TGTGCCAGTAGTAACGCCCCAGGGGCCAGTGAAGCTTTCTTT. Protein sequence: CASSNAPGASEAFF. Drawing the rest from reference TRBV19 and TRBJ1-1, the complete variable domain is DGGITQSPKYLFRKEGQNVTLSCEQNLNHDAMYWYRQDPGQGLRLIYYSQIVNDFQKGDIAEGYSVSREKKESFPLTVTSAQKNPTAFYLCASSNAPGASEAFFGQGTRLTVV.

This clone was recorded once. J is TRBJ2-7 and V is TRBV11-2; tentatively, D is TRBD1 (6 bases). The germline gives CDR1 SGHAT, CDR2 FQNNGV. This CDR3 has 17 residues. V lost 2 bases, J lost 5 bases, and 22 bases lay in between. CDR3 sequence (DNA): TGTGCCAGCAGCTTATTTATCCAAGGGACAAGGAGAAACGAGCAGTACTTC. Translated: CASSLFIQGTRRNEQYF.

This clone has just a few counts. The rearrangement joins TRBV20-1 to TRBJ1-5; D is ambiguous. The germline CDR1 and CDR2 sequences are DFQATT and SNEGSKA (reference sequence). The CDR3 has 14 residues. Between the trimmed V and J ends, which lost 3 bases and 2 bases, there was a span of 11 bases. The CDR3 region has the DNA TGCAGTGCTAGTACACGTGGAGGCAATCAGCCCCAGCATTTT. Translating it yields CSASTRGGNQPQHF.

This clone turned up a few times. The gene calls are TRBV19 and TRBJ2-6; D is perhaps TRBD2 (5 bases). CDR1 is LNHDA, CDR2 SQIVND, per germline (reference sequence). The CDR3 runs to 18 residues. Trimming removed 4 bases from V and 0 bases from J, with 16 bases in between. This chain's CDR3 is CASSKDGGPRSGANVLTF. The CDR3 nucleotides are TGTGCCAGTAGTAAAGACGGAGGTCCCCGCTCTGGGGCCAACGTCCTGACTTTC.

The chain uses TRBV7-8 and TRBJ2-5, with 8 bases matching TRBD1. Losses at the gene ends were 5 bases for V and 1 base for J; bases not matched to a gene: 3. Germline-derived CDR1 and CDR2 are SGHVS and FQNEAQ. This CDR3 comprises 14 residues. The CDR3 nucleotides are TGTGCCAGCAGCCCTGGACAGGGCCAAGAGACCCAGTACTTC. This encodes CASSPGQGQETQYF.